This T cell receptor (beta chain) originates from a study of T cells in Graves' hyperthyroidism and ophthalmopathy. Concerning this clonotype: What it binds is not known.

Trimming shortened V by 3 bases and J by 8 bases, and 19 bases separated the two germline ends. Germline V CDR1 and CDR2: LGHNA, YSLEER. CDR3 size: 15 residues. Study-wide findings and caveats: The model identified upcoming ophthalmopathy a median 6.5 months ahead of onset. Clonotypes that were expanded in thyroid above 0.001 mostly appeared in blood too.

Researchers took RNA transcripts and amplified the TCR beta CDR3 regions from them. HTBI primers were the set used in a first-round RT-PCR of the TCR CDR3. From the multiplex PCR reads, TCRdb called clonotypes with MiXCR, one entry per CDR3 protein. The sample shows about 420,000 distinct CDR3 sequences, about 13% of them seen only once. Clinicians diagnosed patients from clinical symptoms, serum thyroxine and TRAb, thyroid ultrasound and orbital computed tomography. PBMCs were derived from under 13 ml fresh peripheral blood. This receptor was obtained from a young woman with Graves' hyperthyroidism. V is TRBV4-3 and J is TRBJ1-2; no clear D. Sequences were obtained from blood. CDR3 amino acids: CASSQTRGELKGYTF. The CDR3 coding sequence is TGCGCCAGCAGCCAGACGCGGGGAGAGTTGAAAGGCTACACCTTC.